Following are 16 T cell receptor beta chains from one sample sequenced in a study of graft-versus-host responses after intestinal transplantation. TCRdb's table, derived via immunoSEQ multiplex PCR, lists solely in-frame clones and lacks some. Here the sample spans some 90,000 clones, about 90% being singletons. No antigens are known for them. Sequenced material: unstimulated CD8+ T cells sorted from spleen or lymph node cells, taken before transplant. These receptors were collected from a human donor who was the organ donor for an intestinal transplant.

The chain is built from TRBV2 and TRBJ1-1; D is unclear. Trimming removed 10 bases from V and 10 bases from J, with 19 bases in between. Germline V gives CDR1 SNHLY, CDR2 FYNNEI. This CDR3 contains 12 residues. CDR3 residues: CATLEERLGAFF. CDR3 coding DNA: TGTGCCACTTTGGAGGAGAGGTTGGGAGCTTTCTTT.

The chain carries TRBV9 and TRBJ1-4; 7 nucleotides match TRBD1. The CDR3 extends over 15 amino acids. V shed 0 bases, J shed 3 bases, and the junction held 2 bases outside the gene matches. CDR1 is SGDLS, CDR2 YYNGEE, per germline. The CDR3: CASSVGTGANEKLFF. The CDR3 coding sequence is TGTGCCAGCAGCGTAGGAACAGGGGCTAATGAAAAACTGTTTTTT.

The V and J genes are TRBV9 and TRBJ1-2, with D perhaps TRBD1 (6 bases). With 4 bases removed from V and 5 bases from J, the gap between germline ends came to 15 bases. Germline V gene lookup returns CDR1 SGDLS and CDR2 YYNGEE. This CDR3 region has 14 residues. Here the CDR3 reads CASSPWGGGYGYTF. CDR3 DNA: TGTGCCAGCAGCCCATGGGGGGGCGGGTATGGCTACACCTTC.

The chain recombines TRBV7-6 with TRBJ1-3; 7 bases line up with TRBD1. CDR1 is SGHVS and CDR2 is FNYEAQ in the germline V gene. The trim removed 5 bases at V and 0 bases at J, leaving 4 bases unmatched. This CDR3 is 15 amino acids long. In nucleotides, the CDR3 is TGTGCCAGCAGCGATGGACAGGTCTCTGGAAACACCATATATTTT. It translates to CASSDGQVSGNTIYF.

The chain links TRBV15 to TRBJ1-2; 8 bases fit TRBD1. This CDR3 has 13 amino acids. The germline CDR1 and CDR2 sequences are LNHNV and YYDKDF (reference sequence). Trimming at V came to 6 bases and at J to 5 bases, leaving 5 bases not matched to a gene. CDR3 protein: CATSSGQAYGYTF. CDR3 DNA sequence: TGTGCCACCAGTTCGGGACAGGCATATGGCTACACCTTC.

J is TRBJ2-3 and V is TRBV4-1, with TRBD2 matching 11 bases. With 4 bases clipped from V and 0 bases from J, the junction kept 3 bases outside the gene matches. The CDR3 consists of 16 residues. Germline V gene lookup returns CDR1 MGHRA and CDR2 YSYEKL. CDR3 in DNA: TGCGCCAGCAGCCTCAGGACTAGCGGGAGCACAGATACGCAGTATTTT. This gives the protein CASSLRTSGSTDTQYF.

This chain links TRBV28 with TRBJ2-7, with D perhaps TRBD2 (5 bases). The CDR3 length is 15 residues. The germline V gene encodes CDR1 MDHEN and CDR2 SYDVKM. The germline V and J ends were trimmed by 1 base and 2 bases, with 12 bases remaining between them. The CDR3 region has the DNA TGTGCCAGCAGTTTATACGTCGACGGGACCTACGAGCAGTACTTC. Amino acid sequence: CASSLYVDGTYEQYF.

The J gene is TRBJ2-2, the V gene TRBV9, with D possibly being TRBD1 (5 bases). The ends were cut back, 4 bases at V and 5 bases at J, with 12 bases in the middle. This CDR3 has 14 residues. Germline V gene sequence: CDR1 SGDLS, CDR2 YYNGEE. The CDR3 is CASSSWTPTGELFF. The CDR3 DNA sequence: TGTGCCAGCAGCTCATGGACACCAACCGGGGAGCTGTTTTTT.

The chain is built from TRBV4-3 and TRBJ2-7; 13 nucleotides match TRBD2. V lost 1 base and J lost 5; bases outside the gene matches: 17. CDR1 and CDR2 from the germline V gene are LGHNA and YSLEER. This CDR3 contains 20 residues. CDR3 sequence reads: CASSQAVVQTSGGAFDEQYF. CDR3 DNA: TGCGCCAGCAGCCAAGCCGTCGTCCAAACTAGCGGGGGGGCCTTTGACGAGCAGTACTTC.

This clone was seen a few times. The rearrangement uses TRBV2 and TRBJ1-1; no clear D. Deletions cut 0 bases from V and 4 bases from J, with 15 bases between. The CDR3 length is 16 residues. Germline V CDR1 and CDR2: SNHLY, FYNNEI. The CDR3 DNA follows: TGTGCCAGCAGTGAAGCGCTTGGCACAATGGTCACTGAAGCTTTCTTT. This sequence encodes CASSEALGTMVTEAFF.

The rearrangement links TRBV11-2 to TRBJ2-3, with 7 positions matching TRBD2. The CDR3 covers 16 residues. CDR1 SGHAT and CDR2 FQNNGV come from the germline V gene. Trimming at V came to 4 bases and at J to 0 bases, leaving 7 bases not matched to a gene. CDR3 nucleotides: TGTGCCAGCAGCTCCGAACTGGGACTAAGCACAGATACGCAGTATTTT. It is translated as CASSSELGLSTDTQYF.

The chain is built from TRBV11-3 and TRBJ1-1; tentative D call: TRBD1 (6 bases). CDR3 length: 13 amino acids. In germline, CDR1 is SGHNT, CDR2 YENEEA. Trimming cost V 4 bases and J 3 bases, with 9 bases left between them. The CDR3 sequence: CASSSRQDTEAFF. The CDR3 nucleotides are TGTGCCAGCAGCTCTCGACAGGACACTGAAGCTTTCTTT.

V gene TRBV21-1 combines with J gene TRBJ1-2; the table's TRBD1 call for D was not verified on the DNA. TRBV21-1 is a documented pseudogene. CDR3 size: 22 residues. The CDR3 DNA follows: TGTGCCAGCAGCAAAGCGCAACGTGAATCGGACAGGGACCCGTACTTTGGCTATGGCTACACCTTC. Encoded protein: CASSKAQRESDRDPYFGYGYTF.

The chain has TRBV15 and TRBJ1-1, with D possibly TRBD1 on 5 matching bases. From germline, CDR1 is LNHNV and CDR2 YYDKDF (reference sequence). The CDR3 sequence is 15 residues long. V dropped 0 bases and J dropped 4 bases, with 12 bases sitting between them. As DNA, the CDR3 is TGTGCCACCAGCAGAGATTGGGGGGGGAGCACTGAAGCTTTCTTT. Protein product: CATSRDWGGSTEAFF.

The chain uses TRBV4-2 and TRBJ2-3, with D possibly TRBD1 on 5 matching bases. The germline gives CDR1 LGHNA, CDR2 YNFKEQ. V gave up 0 bases and J gave up 2 bases, with 15 bases separating them. CDR3 length equals 17 residues. For the CDR3, the DNA is TGTGCCAGCAGCCAAGATATTCTCCTAGGACACACAGATACGCAGTATTTT. As protein: CASSQDILLGHTDTQYF.

CDR3: CASSSYTYPATGSIEQYF. The CDR3 nucleotides are TGTGCCAGCAGTTCTTACACCTACCCCGCGACAGGGTCGATCGAGCAGTACTTC. The chain uses TRBV28 and TRBJ2-7, with 7 positions matching TRBD1. This CDR3 contains 18 residues. Germline CDR1 MDHEN, CDR2 SYDVKM. J lost 6 bases, V lost 4 bases, and 21 bases had no gene match.